Following are 23 T cell receptor beta chains from one sample sequenced in a study of CXCR3-negative and CXCR3-positive naive CD8 T cells. The TRB libraries of cDNA were built by UMI-labeled 5' RACE. TCRdb reprocessed the 5' RACE reads and keeps a single row for each CDR3 protein, giving no DNA. The table lists around 65,000 distinct CDR3 sequences. Study-level findings and limits: TRB CDR3 hydrophobicity was greater in CXCR3-positive naive cells than in CXCR3-negative naive cells.

These receptors have no identified antigens. Specimen: naive CXCR3+ CD8+ T cells from blood. Subset: CD45RO-CCR7+CD27+CD95- naive CD8+ T cells expressing CXCR3 (TNR3+). Every receptor here comes from a human donor in good health. Some clones in this sample may be carry-over from other donors' samples.

The chain links TRBV29-1 to TRBJ1-2; TCRdb outputs TRBD1, but without DNA this stays unchecked. The CDR3 spans 12 residues. The germline CDR1 and CDR2 sequences are SQVTM and ANQGSEA. The CDR3 reads CSVQGGDYGYTF.

The chain recombines TRBV7-9 with TRBJ2-1; the TCRdb D gene call, TRBD2, has no DNA to confirm it. This CDR3 has 15 amino acids. Germline CDR1 and CDR2: SEHNR and FQNEAQ (reference sequence). The CDR3 sequence is CASSSVAGLNNEQFF. Complete variable domain (other parts from reference TRBV7-9 and TRBJ2-1): DTGVSQNPRHKITKRGQNVTFRCDPISEHNRLYWYRQTLGQGPEFLTYFQNEAQLEKSRLLSDRFSAERPKGSFSTLEIQRTEQGDSAMYLCASSSVAGLNNEQFFGPGTRLTVL.

The chain employs TRBV20-1 and TRBJ1-1; TCRdb's D gene call, TRBD1, goes unchecked for lack of DNA. The CDR3 length is 15 residues. CDR1 DFQATT and CDR2 SNEGSKA come from the germline V gene (reference sequence). The CDR3 here is CSASPYQGGNTEAFF.

The chain employs TRBV12-3 or TRBV12-4 and TRBJ2-7; with no DNA, the TCRdb D assignment of TRBD2 cannot be verified. The CDR3 runs 16 residues. The CDR3 loop is CASSKIAGGRTYEQYF.

This chain connects TRBV4-3 to TRBJ1-2; lacking DNA, the TRBD1 call made by TCRdb goes unchecked. CDR1 and CDR2 (germline): LGHNA, YSLEER. The CDR3 contains 14 residues. Here the CDR3 reads CASSHRGTSYGYTF.

V is TRBV12-3 or TRBV12-4 and J is TRBJ2-1; the TCRdb call, TRBD1, lacks DNA for checking. CDR3 length equals 14 residues. The CDR3 sequence is CASSPGQTYNEQFF.

This rearrangement joins TRBV21-1 to TRBJ2-5; the TRBD1 assignment by TCRdb is unverifiable without DNA. TRBV21-1 is given as a pseudogene. The CDR3 is 18 amino acids. The CDR3 loop is CASSKDSYEPGTGGTQYF.

The V call is TRBV20-1, the J call TRBJ2-1; no DNA is available, so the TRBD1 call from TCRdb remains unchecked. The germline V gene has CDR1 DFQATT and CDR2 SNEGSKA (reference sequence). The CDR3 runs to 16 residues. The CDR3 protein is CSARGRRGQGMDEQFF.

The chain combines TRBV9 with TRBJ2-2; the D call of TRBD1 rests on TCRdb alone, since no DNA is present to check it. The CDR3 runs 18 residues. Per germline, CDR1 SGDLS and CDR2 YYNGEE. The CDR3: CASSVVDRGVQTTGELFF.

The rearrangement joins TRBV4-3 to TRBJ2-1; the TRBD1 assignment by TCRdb is unverifiable without DNA. The CDR3 covers 15 residues. Germline V gene lookup returns CDR1 LGHNA and CDR2 YSLEER. This CDR3 is CASSQLQGARNEQFF.

The chain couples TRBV11-2 to TRBJ1-4; TCRdb returns TRBD1, unconfirmable since there is no DNA. Looked up from germline, CDR1 is SGHAT and CDR2 is FQNNGV. The CDR3 contains 14 residues. The CDR3 sequence is CASSLDAGDEKLFF.

The chain recombines TRBV30 with TRBJ2-1; as DNA is missing, the TRBD1 call by TCRdb cannot be tested. Per germline, CDR1 GTSNPN and CDR2 SVGIG (reference sequence). This CDR3 spans 12 amino acids. The CDR3 sequence is CAWSSLGDEQFF.

The V gene is TRBV28, the J gene TRBJ2-7; TCRdb's D gene call, TRBD2, goes unchecked for lack of DNA. The CDR3 runs 19 residues. Germline lookup yields CDR1 MDHEN and CDR2 SYDVKM. The CDR3 sequence: CASSFSGTSGRSTSYEQYF.

The CDR3 reads CASSWGGNEKLFF. The rearrangement joins TRBV28 to TRBJ1-4. Per germline, CDR1 MDHEN and CDR2 SYDVKM. The CDR3 length is 13 residues.

The gene calls are TRBV12-3 or TRBV12-4 and TRBJ2-5. The CDR3 loop spans 12 amino acids. The CDR3 is CASSFARWTQYF.

The chain employs TRBV15 and TRBJ2-1; the D call from TCRdb, TRBD1, cannot be confirmed without DNA. CDR1 and CDR2 (germline): LNHNV, YYDKDF (reference sequence). The CDR3 runs 14 residues. Here the CDR3 reads CATSREGDRNEQFF.

This sequence joins TRBV28 and TRBJ2-7; no DNA is available, so the TRBD2 call from TCRdb remains unchecked. CDR1 is MDHEN, CDR2 SYDVKM, per germline. This CDR3 comprises 16 residues. The CDR3 protein is CASSPLLAGASYEQYF.

The chain carries TRBV4-1 and TRBJ1-1; TCRdb outputs TRBD1, but without DNA this stays unchecked. This CDR3 is built from 15 residues. Germline-derived CDR1 and CDR2 are MGHRA and YSYEKL. This CDR3 reads CASSQDEQGATEAFF.

J is TRBJ2-3 and V is TRBV29-1. Per the germline V gene, CDR1 is SQVTM and CDR2 is ANQGSEA. The length of the CDR3 is 12 residues. CDR3 loop: CSVEGITDTQYF.

This rearrangement joins TRBV7-2 to TRBJ2-1; without DNA, the TCRdb call of TRBD2 cannot be checked. The CDR3 sequence is 15 residues long. Looked up from germline, CDR1 is SGHTA and CDR2 is FQGNSA. This CDR3 is CASSLIAVPHNEQFF.

V is TRBV7-8 and J is TRBJ1-1; TCRdb's D call of TRBD1 is untestable without DNA. Germline V gene lookup returns CDR1 SGHVS and CDR2 FQNEAQ. This CDR3 is built from 15 residues. This chain's CDR3 is CASSLYGTVNTEAFF.

J is TRBJ2-3 and V is TRBV25-1; TCRdb outputs TRBD1, but without DNA this stays unchecked. Germline CDR1 MGHDK, CDR2 SYGVNS. The CDR3 has 17 amino acids. The CDR3 loop is CASSEAMGAVAWDTQYF.

This sequence joins TRBV5-6 and TRBJ1-1. The CDR3 has 11 amino acids. Germline CDR1 is SGHDT and CDR2 is YYEEEE. The CDR3 is CASQIGTEAFF.